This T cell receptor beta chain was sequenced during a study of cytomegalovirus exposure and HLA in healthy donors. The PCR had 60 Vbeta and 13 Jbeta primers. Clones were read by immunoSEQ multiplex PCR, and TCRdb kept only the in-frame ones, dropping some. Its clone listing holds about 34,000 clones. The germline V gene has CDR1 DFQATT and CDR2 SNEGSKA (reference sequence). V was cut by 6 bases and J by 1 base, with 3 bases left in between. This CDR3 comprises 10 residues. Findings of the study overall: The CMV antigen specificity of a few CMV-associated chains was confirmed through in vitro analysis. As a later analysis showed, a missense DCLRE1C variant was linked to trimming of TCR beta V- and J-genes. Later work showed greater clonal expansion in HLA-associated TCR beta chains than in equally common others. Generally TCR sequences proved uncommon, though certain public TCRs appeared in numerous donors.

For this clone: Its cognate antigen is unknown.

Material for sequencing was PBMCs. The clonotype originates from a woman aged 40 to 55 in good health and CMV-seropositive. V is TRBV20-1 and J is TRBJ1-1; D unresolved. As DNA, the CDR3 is TGCAGTGCAGCGAACACTGAAGCTTTCTTT. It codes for CSAANTEAFF.